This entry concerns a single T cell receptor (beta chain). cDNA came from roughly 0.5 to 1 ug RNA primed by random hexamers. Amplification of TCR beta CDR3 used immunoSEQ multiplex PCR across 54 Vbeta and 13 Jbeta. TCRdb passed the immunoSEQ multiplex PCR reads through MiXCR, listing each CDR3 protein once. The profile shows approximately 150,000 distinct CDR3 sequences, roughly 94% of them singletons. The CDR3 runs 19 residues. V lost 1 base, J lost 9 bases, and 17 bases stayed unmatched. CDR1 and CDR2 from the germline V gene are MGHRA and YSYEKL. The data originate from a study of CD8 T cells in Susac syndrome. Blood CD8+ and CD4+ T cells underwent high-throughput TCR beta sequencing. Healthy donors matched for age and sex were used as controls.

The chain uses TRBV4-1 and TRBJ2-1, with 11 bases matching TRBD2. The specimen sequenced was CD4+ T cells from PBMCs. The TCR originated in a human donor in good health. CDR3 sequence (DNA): TGCGCCAGCAGCCAAGGGCCCCTGCTTAGCGGGAGGGTTGGTTTTGAGCAGTTCTTC. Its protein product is CASSQGPLLSGRVGFEQFF.